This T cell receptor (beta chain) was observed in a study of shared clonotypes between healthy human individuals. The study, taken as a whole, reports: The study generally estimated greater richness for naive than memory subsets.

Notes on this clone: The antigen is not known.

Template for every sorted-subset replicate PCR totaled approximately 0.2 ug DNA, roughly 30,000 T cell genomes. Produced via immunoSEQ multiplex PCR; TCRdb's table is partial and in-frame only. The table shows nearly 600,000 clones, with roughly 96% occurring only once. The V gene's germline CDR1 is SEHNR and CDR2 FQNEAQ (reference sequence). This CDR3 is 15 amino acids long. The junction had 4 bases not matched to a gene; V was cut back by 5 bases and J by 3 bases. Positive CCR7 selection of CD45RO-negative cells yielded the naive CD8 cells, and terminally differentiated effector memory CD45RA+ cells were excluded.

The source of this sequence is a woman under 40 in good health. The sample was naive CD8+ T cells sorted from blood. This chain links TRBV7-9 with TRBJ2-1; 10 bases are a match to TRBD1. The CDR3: CASSHRDRGYNEQFF. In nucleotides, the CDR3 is TGTGCCAGCAGCCACCGGGACAGGGGCTACAATGAGCAGTTCTTC.